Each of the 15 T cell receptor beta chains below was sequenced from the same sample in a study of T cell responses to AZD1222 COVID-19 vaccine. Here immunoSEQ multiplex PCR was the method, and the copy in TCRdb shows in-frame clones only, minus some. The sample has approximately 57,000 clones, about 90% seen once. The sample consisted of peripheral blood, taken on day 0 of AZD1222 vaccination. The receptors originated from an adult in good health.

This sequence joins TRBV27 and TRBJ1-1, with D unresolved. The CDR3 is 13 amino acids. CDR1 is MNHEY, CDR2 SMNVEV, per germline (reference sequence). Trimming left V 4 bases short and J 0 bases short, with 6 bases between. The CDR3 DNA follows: TGTGCCAGCAGTTACCGGGTGAACACTGAAGCTTTCTTT. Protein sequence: CASSYRVNTEAFF.

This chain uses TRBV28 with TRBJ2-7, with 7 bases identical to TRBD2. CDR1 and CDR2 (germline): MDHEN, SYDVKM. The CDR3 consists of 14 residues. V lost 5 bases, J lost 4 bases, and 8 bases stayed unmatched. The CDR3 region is CASSLPQLAYEQYF. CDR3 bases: TGTGCCAGCAGTCTCCCCCAACTAGCGTACGAGCAGTACTTC.

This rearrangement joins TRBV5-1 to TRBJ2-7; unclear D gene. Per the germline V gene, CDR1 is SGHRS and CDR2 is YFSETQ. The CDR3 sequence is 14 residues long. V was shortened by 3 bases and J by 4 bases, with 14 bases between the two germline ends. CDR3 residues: CASSSLTAAYEQYF. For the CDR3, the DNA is TGCGCCAGCAGCTCGCTTACCGCCGCTTACGAGCAGTACTTC.

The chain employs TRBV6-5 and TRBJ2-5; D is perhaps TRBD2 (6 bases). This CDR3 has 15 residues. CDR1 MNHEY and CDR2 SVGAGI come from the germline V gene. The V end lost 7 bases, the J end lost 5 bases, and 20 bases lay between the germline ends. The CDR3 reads CASKLGVAGTETQYF. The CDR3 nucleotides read TGTGCCAGCAAGCTCGGAGTGGCGGGAACGGAGACCCAGTACTTC.

The CDR3 DNA reads as TGTGCCACCAGTACGGGGGGGACTGGGGCCAACGTCCTGACTTTC. Translated: CATSTGGTGANVLTF. The chain joins TRBV24-1 to TRBJ2-6; 8 nucleotides match TRBD2. Germline V gives CDR1 KGHDR, CDR2 SFDVKD. The V and J ends lost 6 bases and 2 bases, in that order; junction bases with no gene match: 2. The CDR3 extends over 15 amino acids.

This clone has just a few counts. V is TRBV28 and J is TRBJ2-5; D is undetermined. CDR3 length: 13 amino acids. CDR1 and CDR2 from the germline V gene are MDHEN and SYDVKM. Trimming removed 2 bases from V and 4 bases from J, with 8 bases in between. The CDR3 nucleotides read TGTGCCAGCAGTTTAGAGCAGTTAGAGACCCAGTACTTC. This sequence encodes CASSLEQLETQYF.

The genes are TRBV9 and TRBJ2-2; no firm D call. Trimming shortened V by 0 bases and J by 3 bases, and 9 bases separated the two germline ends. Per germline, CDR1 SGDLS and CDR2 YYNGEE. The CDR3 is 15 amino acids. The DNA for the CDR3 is TGTGCCAGCAGCGTAGGTGGCACCTACACCGGGGAGCTGTTTTTT. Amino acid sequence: CASSVGGTYTGELFF.

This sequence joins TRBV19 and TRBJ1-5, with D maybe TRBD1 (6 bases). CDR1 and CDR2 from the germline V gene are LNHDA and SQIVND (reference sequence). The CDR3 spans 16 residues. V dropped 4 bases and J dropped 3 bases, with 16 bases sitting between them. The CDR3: CASSNREGVNNQPQHF. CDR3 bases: TGTGCCAGTAGTAACAGGGAAGGGGTGAACAATCAGCCCCAGCATTTT.

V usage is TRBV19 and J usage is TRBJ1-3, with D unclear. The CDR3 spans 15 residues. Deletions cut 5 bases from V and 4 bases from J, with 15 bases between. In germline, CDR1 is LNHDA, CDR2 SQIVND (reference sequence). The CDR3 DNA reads TGTGCCAGTAGTGTCCGGGAGGCGACAGGAAACACCATATATTTT. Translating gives CASSVREATGNTIYF.

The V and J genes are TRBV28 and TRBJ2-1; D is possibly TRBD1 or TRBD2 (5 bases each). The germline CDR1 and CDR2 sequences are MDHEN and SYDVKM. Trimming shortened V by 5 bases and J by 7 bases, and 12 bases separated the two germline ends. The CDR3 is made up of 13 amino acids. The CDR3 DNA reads TGTGCCAGCAGTCTCGGGACCCTGAATGAGCAGTTCTTC. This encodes CASSLGTLNEQFF.

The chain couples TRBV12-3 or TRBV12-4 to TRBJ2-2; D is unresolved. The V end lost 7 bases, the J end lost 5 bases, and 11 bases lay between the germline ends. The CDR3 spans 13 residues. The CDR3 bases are TGTGCCAGCACCCTGGACGGGACCGGGGAGCTGTTTTTT. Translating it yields CASTLDGTGELFF.

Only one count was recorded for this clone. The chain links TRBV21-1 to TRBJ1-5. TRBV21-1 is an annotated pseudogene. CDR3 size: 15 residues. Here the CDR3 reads CASSKKRRVNQPQHF. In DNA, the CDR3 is TGTGCCAGCAGCAAAAAAAGGCGGGTCAATCAGCCCCAGCATTTT.

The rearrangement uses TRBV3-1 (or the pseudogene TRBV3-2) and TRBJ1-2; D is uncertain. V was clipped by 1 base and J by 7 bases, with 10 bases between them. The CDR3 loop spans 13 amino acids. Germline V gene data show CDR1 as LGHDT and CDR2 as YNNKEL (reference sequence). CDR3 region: CASSQVQWGGYTF. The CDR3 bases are TGTGCCAGCAGCCAAGTGCAGTGGGGTGGCTACACCTTC.

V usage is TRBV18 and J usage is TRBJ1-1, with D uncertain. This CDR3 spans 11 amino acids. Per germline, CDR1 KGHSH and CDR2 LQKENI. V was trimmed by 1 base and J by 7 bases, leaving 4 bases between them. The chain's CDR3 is CASSPQSEAFF. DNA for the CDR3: TGTGCCAGCTCACCACAGAGTGAAGCTTTCTTT.

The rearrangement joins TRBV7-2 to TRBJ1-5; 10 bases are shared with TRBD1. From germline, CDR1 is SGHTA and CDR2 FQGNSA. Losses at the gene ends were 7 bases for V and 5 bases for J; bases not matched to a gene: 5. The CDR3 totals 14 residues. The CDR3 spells CASMPGQGHQPQHF. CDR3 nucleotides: TGTGCCAGCATGCCGGGACAGGGGCATCAGCCCCAGCATTTT.